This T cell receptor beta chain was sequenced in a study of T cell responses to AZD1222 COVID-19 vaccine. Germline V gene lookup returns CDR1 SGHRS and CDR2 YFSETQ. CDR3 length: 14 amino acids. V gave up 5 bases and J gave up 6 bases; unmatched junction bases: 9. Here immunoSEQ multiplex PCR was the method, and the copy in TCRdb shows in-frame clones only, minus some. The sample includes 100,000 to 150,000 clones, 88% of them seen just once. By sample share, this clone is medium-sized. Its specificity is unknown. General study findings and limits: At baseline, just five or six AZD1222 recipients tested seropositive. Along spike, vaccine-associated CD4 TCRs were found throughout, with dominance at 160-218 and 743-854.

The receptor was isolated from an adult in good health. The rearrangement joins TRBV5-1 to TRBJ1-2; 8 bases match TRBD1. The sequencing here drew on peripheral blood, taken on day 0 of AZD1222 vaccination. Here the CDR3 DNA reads TGCGCCAGCAGGCTAAGTCAGGGGGCAGATGGCTACACCTTC. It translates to CASRLSQGADGYTF. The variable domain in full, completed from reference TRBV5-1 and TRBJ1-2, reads KAGVTQTPRYLIKTRGQQVTLSCSPISGHRSVSWYQQTPGQGLQFLFEYFSETQRNKGNFPGRFSGRQFSNSRSEMNVSTLELGDSALYLCASRLSQGADGYTFGSGTRLTVV.